This T cell receptor (beta chain) was recorded in a study of blood T cell repertoires in COVID-19. Study as a whole: The United States, Italy and Spain were the sources of the acute and convalescent COVID-19 samples.

V lost 3 bases and J lost 1; bases outside the gene matches: 2. CDR1 SGHRS and CDR2 YFSETQ come from the germline V gene. The CDR3 spans 15 residues. Sequencing was performed with immunoSEQ multiplex PCR; in TCRdb, only in-frame clones are kept and a portion is missing. The top ten hold approximately 5.4% of the sample, which has tens of thousands of clones, about 85% seen once. The sequencing sample was made of peripheral blood. The chain recombines TRBV5-1 with TRBJ2-3; TRBD1 aligns across 10 bases. This TCR was sampled from a man between 60 and 70 years old with active COVID-19. The CDR3 sequence: CASSSGTGGTDTQYF. In DNA, the CDR3 is TGCGCCAGCAGCTCCGGGACAGGGGGCACAGATACGCAGTATTTT.